These T cell receptor beta chains were read from a single sample in a study of Graves' ophthalmopathy and Graves' hyperthyroidism. TCRdb reanalysed the multiplex PCR reads using MiXCR and keeps one entry per CDR3 protein. In the table there are roughly 400,000 distinct CDR3 sequences, 15% of which are singletons. Input material: peripheral blood. Source of these receptors: a woman under 30 with stable Graves' hyperthyroidism. Both conserved end residues are part of each CDR3. The D gene is left open where the match is weak. The size of a clone is reported for some rows only, either as once, few or many, or as a class for expanded clones.

v_call,j_call,d_call,clone_size,cdr3_aa,cdr3_nt
TRBV6-2/TRBV6-3,TRBJ1-5,-,many,CASRRASGRSQPQHF,TGTGCCAGCCGGCGGGCCTCGGGGAGGAGTCAGCCCCAGCATTTT
TRBV19,TRBJ1-2,TRBD1,many,CASSGTGRGHGYTF,TGTGCCAGTAGTGGGACAGGGAGAGGCCATGGCTACACCTTC
TRBV11-1,TRBJ2-5,-,many,CASSQAGGGRSTLRETQYF,TGTGCCAGCAGCCAAGCCGGTGGGGGCCGCTCCACCCTCAGGGAGACCCAGTACTTC
TRBV12-5,TRBJ1-5,-,-,CASGLQGNQPQHF,TGTGCTAGTGGTTTACAGGGCAATCAGCCCCAGCATTTT
TRBV19,TRBJ1-6,-,many,CASRADEGWNSPLHF,TGTGCCAGTAGGGCAGACGAAGGGTGGAATTCACCCCTCCACTTT
TRBV6-2/TRBV6-3,TRBJ1-1,-,many,CASSYLGVGSTEAFF,TGTGCCAGCAGTTACCTTGGAGTCGGCAGCACTGAAGCTTTCTTT
TRBV5-1,TRBJ2-7,TRBD2,many,CASSLAVASGRGKQYF,TGCGCCAGCAGCTTGGCCGTGGCTAGCGGGCGAGGGAAGCAGTACTTC
TRBV7-6,TRBJ1-1,-,many,CASSLEAVTEAFF,TGTGCCAGCAGCTTAGAGGCGGTCACTGAAGCTTTCTTT
TRBV6-5,TRBJ1-1,-,many,CASSYAPWGTEAFF,TGTGCCAGCAGTTACGCCCCCTGGGGCACTGAAGCTTTCTTT
TRBV11-2,TRBJ1-2,-,many,CASSQTSGFYGYTF,TGTGCCAGTTCCCAAACATCAGGGTTCTATGGCTACACCTTC
TRBV6-2/TRBV6-3,TRBJ2-5,-,many,CASSYTALRLYF,TGTGCCAGCAGTTACACGGCACTACGGCTGTACTTC
TRBV4-2,TRBJ2-7,-,few,CASSQDRSHYEQYF,TGTGCCAGCAGCCAAGACAGGAGTCACTACGAGCAGTACTTC
TRBV12-3/TRBV12-4,TRBJ2-5,TRBD2,many,CASSQRPAGGQETQYF,TGTGCCAGCAGTCAGAGACCAGCGGGGGGTCAAGAGACCCAGTACTTC
TRBV13,TRBJ1-1,-,-,CASSNRVSTEAFF,TGTGCCAGCAGCAACAGGGTCTCCACTGAAGCTTTCTTT
TRBV5-4,TRBJ1-2,-,-,CASSGRGQIYGYTF,TGTGCCAGCAGCGGGCGCGGACAGATCTATGGCTACACCTTC
TRBV29-1,TRBJ2-7,-,-,CSVEGSRGSYEQYF,TGCAGCGTTGAGGGCAGCAGGGGTTCCTACGAGCAGTACTTC
TRBV6-2/TRBV6-3,TRBJ2-7,TRBD1,-,CASSFIYRGRSEQYF,TGTGCCAGCAGTTTCATCTACAGGGGCCGCAGCGAGCAGTACTTC
TRBV20-1,TRBJ2-7,TRBD1,many,CSAPDRGQGEYEQYF,TGCAGTGCACCTGACAGGGGGCAAGGGGAATACGAGCAGTACTTC
TRBV7-2,TRBJ1-2,-,few,CASSLSQGLNYGYTF,TGTGCCAGCAGCTTATCGCAGGGGCTAAACTATGGCTACACCTTC
TRBV15,TRBJ1-6,-,few,CATGPGFYNSPLHF,TGTGCCACCGGACCGGGATTCTATAATTCACCCCTCCACTTT
TRBV4-1,TRBJ1-6,-,many,CASSRDYFSPLHF,TGCGCCAGCAGCCGGGACTACTTCTCACCCCTCCACTTT
TRBV9,TRBJ2-5,-,many,CASSVGEETQYF,TGTGCCAGCAGCGTAGGGGAAGAGACCCAGTACTTC
TRBV6-1,TRBJ2-2,-,many,CASSAEGATGELFF,TGTGCCAGCAGTGCGGAAGGGGCCACCGGGGAGCTGTTTTTT
TRBV7-2,TRBJ1-1,TRBD1,many,CASSFRGHKNTEAFF,TGTGCCAGCAGCTTCAGGGGGCACAAGAACACTGAAGCTTTCTTT
TRBV10-3,TRBJ1-1,TRBD1,many,CAISEDRAEAFF,TGTGCCATCAGTGAGGACAGGGCTGAAGCTTTCTTT
TRBV5-1,TRBJ1-3,-,few,CASSAAAPPIYF,TGCGCCAGCAGCGCCGCAGCTCCACCGATATATTTT
TRBV6-1,TRBJ1-1,-,many,CASSEVDLLGAFF,TGTGCCAGCAGTGAAGTTGACCTCCTGGGGGCTTTCTTT
TRBV7-2,TRBJ2-7,-,many,CASSAQVLSYEQYF,TGTGCCAGCAGCGCTCAGGTTCTCTCCTACGAGCAGTACTTC
TRBV28,TRBJ2-7,TRBD2,-,CASSLFEGGSYEQYF,TGTGCCAGCAGTTTATTTGAGGGAGGGAGTTACGAGCAGTACTTC
TRBV19,TRBJ2-2,-,many,CASSMTQGGELFF,TGTGCCAGTAGTATGACGCAGGGCGGGGAGCTGTTTTTT
TRBV12-3/TRBV12-4,TRBJ1-5,-,many,CASSLAGSNQPQHF,TGTGCCAGCAGTTTGGCAGGCAGTAATCAGCCCCAGCATTTT
TRBV7-3,TRBJ1-1,TRBD1,-,CASSDRTGPRPRTEAFF,TGTGCCAGCAGCGACAGGACAGGGCCTCGCCCGCGCACTGAAGCTTTCTTT
TRBV7-2,TRBJ1-3,-,-,CASSLAPRPDTGNTIYF,TGTGCCAGCAGCTTAGCCCCCCGCCCAGATACTGGAAACACCATATATTTT
TRBV4-2,TRBJ2-5,TRBD2,-,CASSQEGTSGVETQHF,TGTGCCAGCAGCCAAGAGGGGACTAGCGGGGTAGAGACCCAGCACTTC
TRBV11-3,TRBJ2-3,TRBD1,few,CASSGTVTDTQYF,TGTGCCAGCAGCGGGACAGTCACAGATACGCAGTATTTT
TRBV12-3/TRBV12-4,TRBJ1-5,-,many,CASSLTASNQPQHF,TGTGCCAGCAGTTTGACAGCCAGCAATCAGCCCCAGCATTTT
TRBV6-1,TRBJ1-1,-,many,CASSQYQGSKAFF,TGTGCCAGCAGTCAATATCAAGGGTCCAAAGCTTTCTTT
TRBV12-3/TRBV12-4,TRBJ1-5,-,-,CASSQDPTRNQPQHF,TGCGCCAGCAGCCAAGATCCTACCAGGAATCAGCCCCAGCATTTT
TRBV12-3/TRBV12-4,TRBJ1-5,-,many,CASSLAQGGQPQHF,TGTGCCAGCAGTTTAGCACAGGGAGGCCAGCCCCAGCATTTT
TRBV29-1,TRBJ1-1,-,many,CSVDRDSEAFF,TGCAGCGTTGACAGGGATAGTGAAGCTTTCTTT
TRBV28,TRBJ2-5,TRBD2,-,CASSFRREDRQETQYF,TGTGCCAGCAGTTTCCGCCGGGAGGACCGCCAAGAGACCCAGTACTTC
TRBV2,TRBJ1-2,TRBD1,many,CAREDREGYGYTF,TGTGCCAGAGAGGACAGGGAGGGCTATGGCTACACCTTC